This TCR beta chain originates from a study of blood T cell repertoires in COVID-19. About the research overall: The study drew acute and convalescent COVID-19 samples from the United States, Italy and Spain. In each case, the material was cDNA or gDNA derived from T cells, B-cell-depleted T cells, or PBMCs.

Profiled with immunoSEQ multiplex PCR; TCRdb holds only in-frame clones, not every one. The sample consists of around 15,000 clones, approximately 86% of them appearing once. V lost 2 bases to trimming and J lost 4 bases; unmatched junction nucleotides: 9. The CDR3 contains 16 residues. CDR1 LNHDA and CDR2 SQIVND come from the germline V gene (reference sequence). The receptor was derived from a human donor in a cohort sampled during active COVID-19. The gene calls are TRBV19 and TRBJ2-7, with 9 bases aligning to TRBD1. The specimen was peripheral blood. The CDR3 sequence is CASSIKEWDRAYEQYF. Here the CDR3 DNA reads TGTGCCAGTAGTATAAAGGAGTGGGACAGGGCGTACGAGCAGTACTTC.